The 31 T cell receptor beta chains below all came from one sample that was sequenced in a study of cytomegalovirus exposure and HLA in healthy donors. PCR primers comprised 60 Vbeta and 13 Jbeta primers. Clones were read by immunoSEQ multiplex PCR, and TCRdb kept only the in-frame ones, dropping some. The profile shows tens of thousands of clones, 78% of them singletons. The sequencing input was PBMCs. The receptors derive from a woman in her thirties or forties in good health and CMV-seropositive.

The J gene is TRBJ1-5, the V gene TRBV7-9; D remains unclear. Germline loops: CDR1 SEHNR, CDR2 FQNEAQ (reference sequence). The CDR3 extends over 13 amino acids. Trimming pared 5 bases from V and 2 bases from J, leaving 7 bases between. The CDR3, as DNA: TGTGCCAGCAGCCCTACTGGCAATCAGCCCCAGCATTTT. Protein sequence: CASSPTGNQPQHF.

This chain joins TRBV18 and TRBJ2-5, with a possible D match to TRBD1 (5 bases). This CDR3 is built from 14 residues. Germline CDR1 is KGHSH and CDR2 is LQKENI. V was trimmed by 5 bases and J by 2 bases, leaving 12 bases between them. The CDR3 here is CASSLGQKQETQYF. The CDR3 bases are TGTGCCAGCTCATTGGGGCAGAAACAAGAGACCCAGTACTTC.

This clone occurred once. The chain recombines TRBV28 with TRBJ2-7; 8 bases are shared with TRBD2. There are 15 residues in the CDR3. With V trimmed by 6 bases and J by 2 bases, 9 bases remained unmatched. CDR1 MDHEN and CDR2 SYDVKM come from the germline V gene. The CDR3 loop reads CASSSPGGGAYEQYF. CDR3 DNA sequence: TGTGCCAGCAGCTCTCCGGGGGGGGGCGCCTACGAGCAGTACTTC. Looking up the rest from reference TRBV28 and TRBJ2-7 gives the full variable domain: DVKVTQSSRYLVKRTGEKVFLECVQDMDHENMFWYRQDPGLGLRLIYFSYDVKMKEKGDIPEGYSVSREKKERFSLILESASTNQTSMYLCASSSPGGGAYEQYFGPGTRLTVT.

J is TRBJ2-7 and V is TRBV6-5, with TRBD2 identical over 10 bases. The CDR3 is made up of 15 amino acids. The V gene end was trimmed by 4 bases and the J gene end by 6 bases; junction bases not matched to a gene: 9. Germline V CDR1 and CDR2: MNHEY, SVGAGI. The CDR3 here is CASSSPGTSVGEQYF. CDR3 nucleotide sequence: TGTGCCAGCAGTTCACCCGGGACTAGCGTAGGCGAGCAGTACTTC.

The chain has TRBV28 and TRBJ1-2; D possibly corresponds to TRBD1 (5 bases). Germline assignment: CDR1 MDHEN and CDR2 SYDVKM. Deletions cut 7 bases from V and 5 bases from J, with 17 bases between. The CDR3 totals 14 residues. DNA for the CDR3: TGTGCCAGCACCCGACAGCGACGGGGGTATGGCTACACCTTC. Amino acid sequence: CASTRQRRGYGYTF.

This sequence joins TRBV27 and TRBJ2-5; TRBD1 matches at 7 bases. The CDR3 runs to 14 residues. Germline CDR1 MNHEY, CDR2 SMNVEV (reference sequence). Trimming at V came to 4 bases and at J to 2 bases, leaving 4 bases not matched to a gene. The CDR3 nucleotides are TGTGCCAGCAGTTGGGGACAGTCACAAGAGACCCAGTACTTC. Translated: CASSWGQSQETQYF.

The V and J genes are TRBV11-2 and TRBJ2-7; tentative D call: TRBD1 (6 bases). Germline V gene lookup returns CDR1 SGHAT and CDR2 FQNNGV. V shed 2 bases and J shed 2 bases, with 13 bases lying between them. This CDR3 has 15 residues. The DNA for the CDR3 is TGTGCCAGCAGCTTAAATTGGGACACCGCCTACGAGCAGTACTTC. Its translation is CASSLNWDTAYEQYF.

This clone was recorded only once. The chain links TRBV18 to TRBJ2-7; tentatively, D is TRBD2 (6 bases). The V gene's germline CDR1 is KGHSH and CDR2 LQKENI. The CDR3 runs 14 residues. V was clipped by 3 bases and J by 2 bases, with 11 bases between them. The CDR3 DNA follows: TGTGCCAGCTCACCGACTCCGGGAGCCTACGAGCAGTACTTC. It translates to CASSPTPGAYEQYF.

The V gene is TRBV14, the J gene TRBJ2-7; a possible D gene is TRBD2 (6 bases). V was cut by 0 bases and J by 4 bases, with 13 bases left in between. The germline V gene encodes CDR1 SGHDN and CDR2 FVKESK. The CDR3 runs to 15 residues. The CDR3 protein is CASSQEPLAGYEQYF. The CDR3 DNA follows: TGTGCCAGCAGCCAAGAGCCACTAGCAGGGTACGAGCAGTACTTC.

The CDR3 DNA reads TGTGCCAGCAGCAAATGTCAAGGACAATCTGGGGCAGATACGCAGTATTTT. As protein: CASSKCQGQSGADTQYF. The chain joins TRBV21-1 to TRBJ2-3; TRBD1, as called in the table, went unchecked against the DNA. TRBV21-1 is tagged as a pseudogene. The CDR3 spans 17 residues.

V gene TRBV7-2 combines with J gene TRBJ2-3; D might be TRBD2 (6 bases). The CDR3 is 14 amino acids. Trimming pared 5 bases from V and 4 bases from J, leaving 13 bases between. The germline V gene encodes CDR1 SGHTA and CDR2 FQGNSA. This chain's CDR3 is CASSGRGGADTQYF. The CDR3 nucleotides are TGTGCCAGCAGCGGCCGCGGAGGGGCAGATACGCAGTATTTT.

V is TRBV29-1 and J is TRBJ1-1; TRBD1 agrees at 7 bases. V gave up 6 bases and J gave up 3 bases; unmatched junction bases: 7. The CDR3 is 13 residues long. The germline V gene has CDR1 SQVTM and CDR2 ANQGSEA. CDR3 loop: CSVGRQGDTEAFF. The CDR3 DNA follows: TGCAGCGTGGGACGACAGGGTGACACTGAAGCTTTCTTT.

The rearrangement links TRBV19 to TRBJ2-7, with D maybe TRBD1 (5 bases). The CDR3 is 13 amino acids. Trimming pared 2 bases from V and 4 bases from J, leaving 9 bases between. Germline loops: CDR1 LNHDA, CDR2 SQIVND (reference sequence). The CDR3 bases are TGTGCCAGTAGTATACAGGGTACTTACGAGCAGTACTTC. It codes for CASSIQGTYEQYF.

This rearrangement joins TRBV7-9 to TRBJ1-1; D ambiguous. Trimming shortened V by 5 bases and J by 0 bases, and 10 bases separated the two germline ends. The CDR3 totals 14 residues. CDR1 and CDR2 (germline): SEHNR, FQNEAQ (reference sequence). DNA of the CDR3: TGTGCCAGCAGCCACACCGGGTTGAACACTGAAGCTTTCTTT. It translates to CASSHTGLNTEAFF.

The CDR3 bases are TGTGCCAGCAGCTCCAACCCCCAGGGGCAGGGCTACACCTTC. It specifies CASSSNPQGQGYTF. This chain links TRBV5-4 with TRBJ1-2; D is possibly TRBD1 (6 bases). Germline-derived CDR1 and CDR2 are SGHNT and YYREEE (reference sequence). Trimming shortened V by 3 bases and J by 8 bases, and 17 bases separated the two germline ends. The CDR3 consists of 14 residues.

This chain connects TRBV5-1 to TRBJ2-4; no clear D gene. The germline CDR1 and CDR2 sequences are SGHRS and YFSETQ. The CDR3 totals 18 residues. V was cut by 0 bases and J by 3 bases, with 19 bases left in between. CDR3 sequence: CASSLVPLREIVKNIQYF. CDR3 in DNA: TGCGCCAGCAGCTTGGTACCCCTTAGAGAAATAGTCAAAAACATTCAGTACTTC.

The chain combines TRBV19 with TRBJ1-1; 9 bases map to TRBD1. Looked up from germline, CDR1 is LNHDA and CDR2 is SQIVND (reference sequence). The junction had 11 bases not matched to a gene; V was cut back by 4 bases and J by 8 bases. This CDR3 comprises 15 residues. The CDR3 sequence: CASSRAGGTGPEAFF. CDR3 nucleotides: TGTGCCAGTAGTAGGGCGGGTGGGACAGGGCCAGAAGCTTTCTTT.

The chain joins TRBV19 to TRBJ1-3; 9 bases map to TRBD1. This CDR3 contains 21 residues. Trimming at V came to 0 bases and at J to 0 bases, leaving 15 bases not matched to a gene. Per the germline V gene, CDR1 is LNHDA and CDR2 is SQIVND (reference sequence). The chain's CDR3 is CASSIDPGQGYSFSSGNTIYF. For the CDR3, the DNA is TGTGCCAGTAGTATAGATCCGGGACAGGGTTATTCCTTCAGCTCTGGAAACACCATATATTTT.

The chain joins TRBV5-6 to TRBJ2-5; a weak D match, TRBD1 (6 bases). The J call is doubtful: the DNA matches TRBJ2-7 better. In germline, CDR1 is SGHDT, CDR2 YYEEEE. This CDR3 comprises 16 residues. CDR3 DNA sequence: TGTGCCAGCAGCCGCAACATGGGGGCCTGGTCCTACGAGCAGTACTTC. This gives the protein CASSRNMGAWSYEQYF.

The V and J genes are TRBV27 and TRBJ2-7, with 7 bases aligning to TRBD2. In germline, CDR1 is MNHEY, CDR2 SMNVEV (reference sequence). This CDR3 has 15 amino acids. V lost 5 bases, J lost 2 bases, and 9 bases stayed unmatched. The CDR3, as DNA: TGTGCCAGCAGTCCCCGGGGGGAAGGAACCTACGAGCAGTACTTC. Its protein product is CASSPRGEGTYEQYF.

This clone was seen once. V usage is TRBV28 and J usage is TRBJ2-7; a weak D match, TRBD1 (7 bases). CDR3 length: 15 amino acids. CDR1 and CDR2 from the germline V gene are MDHEN and SYDVKM. Trimming pared 5 bases from V and 4 bases from J, leaving 18 bases between. The CDR3 sequence: CASSGGGGYEYEQYF. The CDR3 coding sequence is TGTGCCAGCAGTGGTGGAGGGGGCTACGAGTACGAGCAGTACTTC.

This clone showed up just a few times. The chain combines TRBV7-2 with TRBJ1-1, with a tentative D call TRBD1 (6 bases). V dropped 3 bases and J dropped 6 bases, with 8 bases sitting between them. Germline V gene data show CDR1 as SGHTA and CDR2 as FQGNSA. The CDR3 is 12 residues long. The CDR3 nucleotides are TGTGCCAGCAGCTTCGCAGGGGCTGAAGCTTTCTTT. It translates to CASSFAGAEAFF.

This rearrangement joins TRBV5-6 to TRBJ2-3; D ambiguous. Between the trimmed V and J ends, which lost 4 bases and 1 base, there was a span of 10 bases. The CDR3 contains 14 residues. Germline CDR1 reads SGHDT; CDR2 reads YYEEEE. CDR3 region: CASSLERGTDTQYF. The DNA for the CDR3 is TGTGCCAGCAGCCTGGAACGGGGCACAGATACGCAGTATTTT.

The rearrangement links TRBV14 to TRBJ2-3, with 10 positions matching TRBD2. From germline, CDR1 is SGHDN and CDR2 FVKESK. The CDR3 spans 17 residues. Trimming at V came to 4 bases and at J to 2 bases, leaving 9 bases not matched to a gene. Here the CDR3 reads CASSPTGLAENTDTQYF. The CDR3 DNA is TGTGCCAGCAGCCCGACCGGACTAGCGGAGAACACAGATACGCAGTATTTT.

The rearrangement joins TRBV9 to TRBJ1-2; maybe TRBD1 (5 bases). The germline gives CDR1 SGDLS, CDR2 YYNGEE. Trimming took 4 bases from V and 6 from J, leaving 19 bases between them. This CDR3 comprises 15 residues. The CDR3 DNA sequence: TGTGCCAGCAGCCCTAGGCCCCTTCAGGGCGATGGCTACACCTTC. Translation: CASSPRPLQGDGYTF.

The rearrangement uses TRBV7-3 and TRBJ2-3, with 12 bases matching TRBD2. The germline V gene has CDR1 SGHTA and CDR2 FQGTGA. V lost 5 bases to trimming and J lost 6 bases; unmatched junction nucleotides: 9. The CDR3 loop spans 16 amino acids. CDR3 DNA: TGTGCCAGCAGCCCCCTAGCGGGAGGGCCGGGTGATACGCAGTATTTT. Residues: CASSPLAGGPGDTQYF.

Many counts were recorded for this clone. The chain carries TRBV30 and TRBJ1-5; D gene uncertain. V shed 1 base and J shed 0 bases, with 4 bases lying between them. The CDR3 contains 13 residues. Germline loops: CDR1 GTSNPN, CDR2 SVGIG (reference sequence). The CDR3 sequence: CAWSAGSNQPQHF. The CDR3 DNA reads as TGTGCCTGGAGTGCCGGTAGCAATCAGCCCCAGCATTTT.

The J gene is TRBJ1-3, the V gene TRBV13, with D unclear. V dropped 3 bases and J dropped 6 bases, with 6 bases sitting between them. Germline V gene sequence: CDR1 PRHDT, CDR2 FYEKMQ (reference sequence). This CDR3 is 12 amino acids long. The CDR3 sequence: CASSFVSNTIYF. CDR3 coding DNA: TGTGCCAGCAGCTTCGTATCAAACACCATATATTTT. Complete variable domain (other parts from reference TRBV13 and TRBJ1-3): AAGVIQSPRHLIKEKRETATLKCYPIPRHDTVYWYQQGPGQDPQFLISFYEKMQSDKGSIPDRFSAQQFSDYHSELNMSSLELGDSALYFCASSFVSNTIYFGEGSWLTVV.

The gene calls are TRBV27 and TRBJ2-2; D call uncertain. Germline V gives CDR1 MNHEY, CDR2 SMNVEV (reference sequence). Deletions cut 5 bases from V and 6 bases from J, with 19 bases between. The CDR3 runs 16 residues. CDR3 sequence reads: CASSDIRLSLPGELFF. The CDR3 bases are TGTGCCAGCAGTGATATTAGACTTTCCCTTCCCGGGGAGCTGTTTTTT.

The chain is built from TRBV11-3 and TRBJ2-7; D ambiguous. The V gene lost 2 bases and the J gene lost 7 bases, with 9 bases spanning the gap. CDR3 length equals 12 residues. CDR1 is SGHNT and CDR2 is YENEEA in the germline V gene. CDR3 DNA sequence: TGTGCCAGCAGCTTAATCTCCACAGAGCAGTACTTC. Translated: CASSLISTEQYF.

The chain couples TRBV7-2 to TRBJ2-1; possible D gene TRBD2, 5 bases. The V end lost 5 bases, the J end lost 10 bases, and 21 bases lay between the germline ends. CDR3 length equals 15 residues. The germline V gene has CDR1 SGHTA and CDR2 FQGNSA. CDR3 residues: CASSIERTGRGEQFF. CDR3 in DNA: TGTGCCAGCAGCATAGAGCGGACTGGGCGTGGGGAGCAGTTCTTC.